The rows below give T cell receptor beta chains drawn from one sample of a study of blood T cell repertoires in COVID-19. Generated by immunoSEQ multiplex PCR, the TCRdb table keeps only in-frame clones and is missing some. The table has 55,000 to 80,000 clones, approximately 80% seen once. Input material: peripheral blood. The receptors stem from a man between 65 and 85 years old with acute or convalescent COVID-19. CDR3s include the opening cysteine and the closing phenylalanine or tryptophan. A D gene is named only where the DNA matches it firmly. Where a row states a size, it is once, few, many or the class of an expanded clone; other rows omit it.

TRBJ2-3 NA NA TRBV6-2/TRBV6-3 CASSLGRITDTQYF TGTGCCAGCAGTTTGGGCAGAATCACAGATACGCAGTATTTT
TRBJ1-1 NA NA TRBV5-1 CASSSREGARDTEAFF TGCGCCAGCAGCTCGCGAGAAGGGGCAAGGGACACTGAAGCTTTCTTT
TRBJ2-1 NA TRBD2 TRBV3-1/TRBV3-2 CASSLLAGVSYNEQFF TGTGCCAGCAGCTTACTAGCGGGAGTCTCTTACAATGAGCAGTTCTTC
TRBJ2-2 NA NA TRBV7-9 CASSLKGVIGELFF TGTGCCAGCAGCTTAAAGGGAGTGATCGGGGAGCTGTTTTTT
TRBJ2-1 NA TRBD1 TRBV29-1 CSVEPPGQGSYEQFF TGCAGCGTTGAACCCCCGGGACAGGGCTCCTATGAGCAGTTCTTC
TRBJ2-1 NA TRBD2 TRBV10-3 CAISESTGLAGFNEQFF TGTGCCATCAGTGAGTCGACCGGACTAGCGGGCTTTAATGAGCAGTTCTTC
TRBJ1-2 NA NA TRBV9 CASSSVGGGYGYTF TGTGCCAGCAGCTCGGTGGGAGGGGGCTATGGCTACACCTTC
TRBJ1-5 NA NA TRBV28 CASSINQPQHF TGTGCCAGCAGTATAAATCAGCCCCAGCATTTT
TRBJ2-7 NA TRBD1 TRBV7-2 CASSLEGTGSYEQYF TGTGCCAGCAGCTTAGAGGGGACAGGATCCTACGAGCAGTACTTC
TRBJ2-7 NA NA TRBV12-3/TRBV12-4 CASSLSVYEQYF TGTGCCAGCAGTCTTAGCGTCTACGAGCAGTACTTC
TRBJ2-5 NA NA TRBV11-3 CASSSDTQETQYF TGTGCCAGCAGCTCCGACACCCAAGAGACCCAGTACTTC
TRBJ1-2 NA TRBD1 TRBV6-5 CASRRTGTGVGYTF TGTGCCAGCAGAAGAACCGGGACAGGGGTCGGCTACACCTTC
TRBJ1-2 NA NA TRBV12-3/TRBV12-4 CASSLVREKDYTF TGTGCCAGCAGTTTAGTTCGGGAGAAGGACTACACCTTC
TRBJ1-3 NA NA TRBV6-5 CASKPAGFSGNTIYF TGTGCCAGCAAACCCGCAGGGTTCTCTGGAAACACCATATATTTT
TRBJ2-3 NA NA TRBV20-1 CSGQADTQYF TGCAGTGGCCAGGCCGATACGCAGTATTTT
TRBJ2-5 few TRBD2 TRBV9 CASSKFPGTSGPGTQYF TGTGCCAGCAGCAAATTCCCCGGGACTAGCGGCCCAGGGACCCAGTACTTC
TRBJ1-1 few TRBD1 TRBV29-1 CSVITYRGVNTEAFF TGCAGCGTCATTACCTACAGGGGGGTGAACACTGAAGCTTTCTTT
TRBJ1-2 NA NA TRBV7-2 CASSLAVSNYGYTF TGTGCCAGCAGCTTAGCAGTTAGTAACTATGGCTACACCTTC
TRBJ1-3 NA NA TRBV2 CASSPDPGNTIYF TGTGCCAGCAGTCCAGATCCGGGAAACACCATATATTTT